This T cell receptor beta chain was profiled in a study of CD8 T cells in Susac syndrome. RNA in amounts of roughly 0.5 to 1 ug was reverse transcribed with random hexamers. The amplification used immunoSEQ multiplex PCR on TCR beta CDR3; it spanned 54 Vbeta and 13 Jbeta. TCRdb analysed the immunoSEQ multiplex PCR reads with MiXCR anew, one entry per CDR3 protein. The sample lists over 350,000 distinct CDR3 sequences, around 85% occurring once. Sequencing of TCR beta was undertaken in CD8+ and CD4+ T cells derived from blood. The multiple sclerosis controls comprised treatment-naive patients whose relapsing-remitting disease was stable or active. CDR1 is SGHTA, CDR2 FQGNSA, per germline. V lost 2 bases and J lost 2, with 10 bases in between. The CDR3 extends over 14 amino acids.

The V and J genes are TRBV7-2 and TRBJ2-7; no reliable D call. This clonotype was obtained from a human donor with multiple sclerosis. Material: CD8+ T cells from PBMCs. The CDR3 here is CASSLYAGTYEQYF. The CDR3, as DNA: TGTGCCAGCAGCTTATACGCAGGAACCTACGAGCAGTACTTC.